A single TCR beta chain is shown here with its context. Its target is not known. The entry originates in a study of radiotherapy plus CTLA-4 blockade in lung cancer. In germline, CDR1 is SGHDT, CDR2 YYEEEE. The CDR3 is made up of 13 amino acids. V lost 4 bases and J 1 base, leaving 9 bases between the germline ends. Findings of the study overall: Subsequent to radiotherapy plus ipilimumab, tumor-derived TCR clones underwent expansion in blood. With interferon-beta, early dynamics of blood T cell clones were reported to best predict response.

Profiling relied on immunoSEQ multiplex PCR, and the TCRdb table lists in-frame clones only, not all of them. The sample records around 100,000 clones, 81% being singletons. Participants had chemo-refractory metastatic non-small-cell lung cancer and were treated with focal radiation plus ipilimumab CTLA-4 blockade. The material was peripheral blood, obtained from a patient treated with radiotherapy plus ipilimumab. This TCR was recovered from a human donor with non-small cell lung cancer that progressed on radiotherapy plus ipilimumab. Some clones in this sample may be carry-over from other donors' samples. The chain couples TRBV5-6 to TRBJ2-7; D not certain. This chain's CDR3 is CASSLWGSYEQYF. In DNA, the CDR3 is TGTGCCAGCAGCCTGTGGGGTTCCTACGAGCAGTACTTC.